This TCR beta chain comes out of a study of T-cell memory formation after mild COVID-19. The CDR3 consists of 15 residues. CDR1 and CDR2 (germline): DFQATT, SNEGSKA (reference sequence). Trimming pared 0 bases from V and 0 bases from J, leaving 12 bases between. Study-wide results and limits: The pre-infection memory compartment contained some responding clones, suggesting cross-reactive memory joined.

A single count supports this clonotype. Its antigen remains unidentified. TCRdb recomputed calls from the 5' RACE reads with MiXCR, one row per CDR3 protein. The table includes around 200,000 distinct CDR3 sequences, 27% detected once. The gene calls are TRBV20-1 and TRBJ2-7, with D unresolved. Material: PBMCs or a T cell subset sorted from them (not recorded which). The TCR was taken from an adult woman who had mild COVID-19 (a few samples of this study predate the infection). Cell type and time point are not known. CDR3 nucleotides: TGCAGTGCTAGAGATAGGATAAGGAGCTCCTACGAGCAGTACTTC. This gives the protein CSARDRIRSSYEQYF.